Presented here are 3 T cell receptor beta chains from one specimen sequenced in a study of technical replicates of blood from several donors. The method was immunoSEQ multiplex PCR; TCRdb's version includes in-frame clones alone and lacks a portion of them. The table lists around 30,000 clones, roughly 92% of them singletons. The sample consisted of PBMCs. These receptors all come from a human donor in good health. Some clones in this sample may be carry-over from other donors' samples.

The V and J genes are TRBV18 and TRBJ2-5; D ambiguous. CDR3 length: 16 residues. Trimming stripped 2 bases from V and 1 base from J, with 14 bases between. From germline, CDR1 is KGHSH and CDR2 LQKENI. This CDR3 is CASSPSLVEFQETQYF. In nucleotides, the CDR3 is TGTGCCAGCTCACCATCACTGGTAGAGTTCCAAGAGACCCAGTACTTC.

The rearrangement links TRBV7-2 to TRBJ2-7; tentatively, D is TRBD2 (6 bases). The CDR3 runs 13 residues. The ends were cut back, 3 bases at V and 7 bases at J, with 13 bases in the middle. Germline V lookup: CDR1 SGHTA, CDR2 FQGNSA. DNA for the CDR3: TGTGCCAGCAGCTTTGGGGACGCGGGGGAGCAGTACTTC. Protein: CASSFGDAGEQYF. The full variable domain, completed using reference TRBV7-2 and TRBJ2-7, is GAGVSQSPSNKVTEKGKDVELRCDPISGHTALYWYRQSLGQGLEFLIYFQGNSAPDKSGLPSDRFSAERTGGSVSTLTIQRTQQEDSAVYLCASSFGDAGEQYFGPGTRLTVT.

V is TRBV7-6 and J is TRBJ2-7, with a weak D call TRBD2 (6 bases). Trimming took 1 base from V and 5 from J, leaving 15 bases between them. Germline CDR1 and CDR2: SGHVS and FNYEAQ. The CDR3 is 15 amino acids. CDR3 sequence: CASSLGEAVIDEQYF. The CDR3 nucleotides read TGTGCCAGCAGCTTAGGGGAGGCCGTTATCGACGAGCAGTACTTC.